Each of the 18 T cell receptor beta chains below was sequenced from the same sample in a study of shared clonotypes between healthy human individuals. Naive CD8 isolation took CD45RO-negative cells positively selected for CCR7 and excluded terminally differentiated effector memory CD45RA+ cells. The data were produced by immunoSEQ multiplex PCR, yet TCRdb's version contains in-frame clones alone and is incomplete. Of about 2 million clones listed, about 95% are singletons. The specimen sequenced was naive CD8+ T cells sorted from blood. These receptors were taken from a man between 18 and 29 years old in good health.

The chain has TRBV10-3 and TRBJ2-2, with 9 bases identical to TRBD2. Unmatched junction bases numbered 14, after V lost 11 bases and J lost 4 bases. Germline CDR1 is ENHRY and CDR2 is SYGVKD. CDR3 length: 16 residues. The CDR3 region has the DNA TGTGCCGCCACAGGAGCGGGAGGAGCGGGCACCGGGGAGCTGTTTTTT. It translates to CAATGAGGAGTGELFF.

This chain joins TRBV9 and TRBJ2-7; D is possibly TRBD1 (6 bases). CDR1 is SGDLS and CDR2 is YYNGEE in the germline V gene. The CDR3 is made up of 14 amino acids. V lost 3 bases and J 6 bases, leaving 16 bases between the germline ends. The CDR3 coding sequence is TGTGCCAGCAGCGCACAGGGAACAACGGGCGAGCAGTACTTC. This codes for CASSAQGTTGEQYF.

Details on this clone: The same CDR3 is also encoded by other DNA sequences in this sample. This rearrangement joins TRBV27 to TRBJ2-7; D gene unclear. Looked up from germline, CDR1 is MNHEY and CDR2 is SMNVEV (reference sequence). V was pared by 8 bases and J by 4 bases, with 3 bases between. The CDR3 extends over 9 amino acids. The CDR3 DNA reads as TGTGCCAGCGGTTACGAGCAGTACTTC. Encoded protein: CASGYEQYF.

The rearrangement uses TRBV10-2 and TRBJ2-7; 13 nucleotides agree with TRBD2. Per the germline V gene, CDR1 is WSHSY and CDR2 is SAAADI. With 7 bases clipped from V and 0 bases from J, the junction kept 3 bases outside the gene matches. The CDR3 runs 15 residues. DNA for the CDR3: TGCGCCAGCAAAGGGACTAGCGGGGACTCCTACGAGCAGTACTTC. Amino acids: CASKGTSGDSYEQYF.

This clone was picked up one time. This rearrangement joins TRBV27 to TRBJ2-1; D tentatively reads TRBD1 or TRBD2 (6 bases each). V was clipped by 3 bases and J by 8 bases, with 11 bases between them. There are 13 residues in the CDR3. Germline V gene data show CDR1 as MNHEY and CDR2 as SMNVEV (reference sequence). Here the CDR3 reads CASSFGGRDEQFF. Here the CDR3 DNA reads TGTGCCAGCAGTTTTGGGGGGCGAGATGAGCAGTTCTTC.

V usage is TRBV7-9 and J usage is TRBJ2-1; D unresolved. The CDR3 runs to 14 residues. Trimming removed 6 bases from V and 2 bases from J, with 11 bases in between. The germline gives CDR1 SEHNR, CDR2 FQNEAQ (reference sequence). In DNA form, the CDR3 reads TGTGCCAGCAGTTCTCCGGGCCCCTACAATGAGCAGTTCTTC. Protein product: CASSSPGPYNEQFF.

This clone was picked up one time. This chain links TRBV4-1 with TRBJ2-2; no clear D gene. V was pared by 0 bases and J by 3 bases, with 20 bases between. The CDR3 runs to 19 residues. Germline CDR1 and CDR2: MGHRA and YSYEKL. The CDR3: CASSQEDGPYLTYTGELFF. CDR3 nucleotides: TGCGCCAGCAGCCAAGAGGACGGGCCGTACTTAACCTACACCGGGGAGCTGTTTTTT.

In nucleotides, the CDR3 is TGTGCCAGTAGCCCCCGAGATAGGTTTAATTCACCCCTCCACTTT. Protein: CASSPRDRFNSPLHF. The chain combines TRBV19 with TRBJ1-6; D uncertain. Germline CDR1 LNHDA, CDR2 SQIVND (reference sequence). CDR3 length equals 15 residues. With 6 bases removed from V and 6 bases from J, the gap between germline ends came to 15 bases.

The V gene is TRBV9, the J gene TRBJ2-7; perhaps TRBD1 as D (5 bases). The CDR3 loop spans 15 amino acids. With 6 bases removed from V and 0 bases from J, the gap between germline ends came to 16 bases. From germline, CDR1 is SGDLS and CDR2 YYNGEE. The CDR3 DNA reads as TGTGCCAGCATACCCTCCGGACACAGCTCCTACGAGCAGTACTTC. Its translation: CASIPSGHSSYEQYF. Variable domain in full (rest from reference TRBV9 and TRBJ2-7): DSGVTQTPKHLITATGQRVTLRCSPRSGDLSVYWYQQSLDQGLQFLIQYYNGEERAKGNILERFSAQQFPDLHSELNLSSLELGDSALYFCASIPSGHSSYEQYFGPGTRLTVT.

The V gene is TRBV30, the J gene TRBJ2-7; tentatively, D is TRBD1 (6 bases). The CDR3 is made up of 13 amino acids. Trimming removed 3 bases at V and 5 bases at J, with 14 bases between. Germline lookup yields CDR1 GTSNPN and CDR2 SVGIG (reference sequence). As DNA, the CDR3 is TGTGCCTGGAGCGTTGACAGGTTCAACGAGCAGTACTTC. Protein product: CAWSVDRFNEQYF. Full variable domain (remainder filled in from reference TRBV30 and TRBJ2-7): SQTIHQWPATLVQPVGSPLSLECTVEGTSNPNLYWYRQAAGRGLQLLFYSVGIGQISSEVPQNLSASRPQDRQFILSSKKLLLSDSGFYLCAWSVDRFNEQYFGPGTRLTVT.

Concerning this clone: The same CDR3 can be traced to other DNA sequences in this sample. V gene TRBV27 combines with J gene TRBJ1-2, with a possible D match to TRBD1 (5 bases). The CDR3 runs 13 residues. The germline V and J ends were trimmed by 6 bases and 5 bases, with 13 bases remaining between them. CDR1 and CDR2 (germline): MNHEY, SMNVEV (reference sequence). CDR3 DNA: TGTGCCAGCAGCCCGGCGGGGGTATATGGCTACACCTTC. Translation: CASSPAGVYGYTF.

CDR3 protein: CASSQVGQGAWEQYF. The CDR3 DNA is TGCGCCAGCAGCCAAGTCGGACAGGGGGCATGGGAGCAGTACTTC. The V gene is TRBV4-1, the J gene TRBJ2-7; 11 bases match TRBD1. J was trimmed by 7 bases and V by 1 base; bases with no gene match: 6. Per germline, CDR1 MGHRA and CDR2 YSYEKL. The CDR3 consists of 15 residues.

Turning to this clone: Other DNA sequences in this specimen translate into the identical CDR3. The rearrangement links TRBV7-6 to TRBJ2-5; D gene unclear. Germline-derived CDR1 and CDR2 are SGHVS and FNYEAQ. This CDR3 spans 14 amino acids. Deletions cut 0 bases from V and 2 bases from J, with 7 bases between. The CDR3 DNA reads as TGTGCCAGCAGCTTAGCTGCAGGACAAGAGACCCAGTACTTC. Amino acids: CASSLAAGQETQYF.

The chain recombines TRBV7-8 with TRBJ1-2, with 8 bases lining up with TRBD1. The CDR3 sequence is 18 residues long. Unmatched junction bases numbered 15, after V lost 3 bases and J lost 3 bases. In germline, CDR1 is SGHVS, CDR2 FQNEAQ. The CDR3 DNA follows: TGTGCCAGCAGCTTCATGACAGGGGAGGCGGGGAGTTACTATGGCTACACCTTC. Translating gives CASSFMTGEAGSYYGYTF. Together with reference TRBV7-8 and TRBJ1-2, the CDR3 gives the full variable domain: GAGVSQSPRYKVAKRGQDVALRCDPISGHVSLFWYQQALGQGPEFLTYFQNEAQLDKSGLPSDRFFAERPEGSVSTLKIQRTQQEDSAVYLCASSFMTGEAGSYYGYTFGSGTRLTVV.

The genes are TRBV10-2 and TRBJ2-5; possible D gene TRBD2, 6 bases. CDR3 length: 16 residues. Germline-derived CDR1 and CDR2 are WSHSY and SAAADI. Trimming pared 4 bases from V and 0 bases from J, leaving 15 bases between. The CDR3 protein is CASSVGDFLYQETQYF. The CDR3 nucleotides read TGCGCCAGCAGTGTCGGGGACTTCTTATACCAAGAGACCCAGTACTTC.

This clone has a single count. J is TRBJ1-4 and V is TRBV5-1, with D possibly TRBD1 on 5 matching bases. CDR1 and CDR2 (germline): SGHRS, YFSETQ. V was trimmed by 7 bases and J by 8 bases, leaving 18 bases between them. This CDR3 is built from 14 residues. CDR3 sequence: CASGEGPSGEKLFF. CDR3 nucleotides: TGCGCCAGCGGGGAGGGGCCAAGTGGAGAAAAACTGTTTTTT.

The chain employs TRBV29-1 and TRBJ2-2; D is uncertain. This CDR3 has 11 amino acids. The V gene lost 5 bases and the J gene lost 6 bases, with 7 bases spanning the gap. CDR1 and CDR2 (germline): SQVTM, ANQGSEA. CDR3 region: CSVKVSGELFF. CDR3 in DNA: TGCAGCGTTAAGGTCTCCGGGGAGCTGTTTTTT.

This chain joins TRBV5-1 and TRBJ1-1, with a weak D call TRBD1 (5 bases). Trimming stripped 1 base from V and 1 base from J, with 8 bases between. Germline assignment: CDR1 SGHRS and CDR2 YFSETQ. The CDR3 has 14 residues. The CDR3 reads CASSLWDWNTEAFF. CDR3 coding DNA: TGCGCCAGCAGCTTGTGGGACTGGAACACTGAAGCTTTCTTT.